Below, one TCR beta chain is given with its context. Its recognized antigen is unknown. No much larger clonotype is one base removed from it; base qualities were not supplied. The sample belongs to a study of T cells in Graves' hyperthyroidism and ophthalmopathy (dated by TCRdb to about 2019). In terms of the full investigation: Peripheral blood was sampled at the time of initial diagnosis, prior to any treatment. After blood sampling, hyperthyroidism patients were treated with methimazole at a starting dose of 30 mg daily, and ophthalmopathy patients were treated with high-dose intravenous methylprednisolone. TCR V-J signatures able to tell the groups apart were searched for in a discovery cohort of some 100 patients, of whom more than 40 had Graves' ophthalmopathy and about 55 had stable Graves' hyperthyroidism. Thyroid tissue and blood T-cell repertoires from about six Graves' hyperthyroidism patients were also compared in the study. For training and testing, the roughly 100 patients in the discovery cohort were randomly divided in a 7:3 ratio. Whether ophthalmopathy could be predicted prospectively was tested in an independent validation cohort made up of roughly 20 hyperthyroidism patients plus 17 patients who later progressed to ophthalmopathy. The paper reports TCR Vbeta CDR3 sequencing of some 140 peripheral blood samples: some 44 ophthalmopathy, fewer than 80 hyperthyroidism and approximately 17 progressor patients. Findings and caveats that apply to the study as a whole: In validation, the model predicted progression to ophthalmopathy with around 71% sensitivity and less than 80% specificity, a median of around six months before onset. Blood samples also contained most of the expanded thyroid clonotypes (frequency above 0.001), which suggests that blood repertoires may reflect thyroid immune responses. A model built on a 13 V-J signature distinguished ophthalmopathy from stable hyperthyroidism, reaching 85% to 90% sensitivity and under 84% specificity in cross-validation and 80%/75% in testing. Sample size was not statistically predetermined, and investigators were not blinded to group allocation.

Clipping removes 5 bases from V and 2 bases from J, with 2 as the unmatched junction base count. There are 13 amino acids in the CDR3, from cysteine to phenylalanine inclusive. Only CDR3 DNA is held: 39 bases, read in frame from base 1. From the germline V gene, CDR1 is SGHVT and CDR2 is SQSDAQ. Stable Graves' hyperthyroidism was defined as no progression to ophthalmopathy during 18 months of follow-up. Hyperthyroidism patients were newly diagnosed, had a disease duration of under 2 months, and were aged 18 to 65 years. Any patient with an uncontrolled infection, another autoimmune disease, pregnancy or lactation was excluded. Diagnoses were established on the basis of clinical symptoms, serum thyroxine and TRAb, thyroid ultrasound, and orbital computed tomography. PBMCs were separated from 10 ml of fresh peripheral blood using Ficoll-Paque density gradient centrifugation. Total RNA was extracted using Trizol reagent, and RNA quality was assessed on an Agilent 2100 Bioanalyzer.

Amplification of TCR beta CDR3 regions was carried out from RNA transcripts. The first round of RT-PCR for the TCR CDR3 was performed with the HTBI primer set and the Qiagen OneStep RT-PCR kit. Libraries were constructed in a second round of multiplex PCR, after which size selection and purification were carried out. Sequencing of the libraries was done on an Illumina HiSeq2000 using paired-end 100 bp reads. Per the source publication's procedure: SOAPnuke was used to process the raw data, throwing out any read that contained adapters or uncalled bases, had a mean Phred below 15, or lacked an exact constant-primer or identifier match. COPE v1.2.5 was used to merge high-quality paired reads, and clonotypes were defined as unique nucleotide sequences. MiTCR v1.1 was used to align the clonotypes against IMGT TRBV, TRBD and TRBJ reference segments. The analysis included only V-J combinations with a frequency above 0.0001, which together covered 98% to 99.2% of the repertoires. A TCS score was defined as the ratio between F50 (clonal expansion) and ExV (chaos), using BLOSUM62-based TCRdist between CDR3 peptides within each V-J. Welch's t-statistics and random forest reduced 514 V-J features to roughly 13, which were used in a naive Bayes classifier (R e1071). TCRdb ran its own pipeline on the public reads, namely fastp trimming at Q25 and MiXCR clone calling, and kept in-frame beta chains. Each entry merges the rows of one CDR3 protein and shows their most common DNA and genes. TCRdb's processing, not the study's, gives the V and J calls here. For this sample the table gives roughly 93,000 distinct CDR3 sequences, of which about 51% were detected only once. The ten largest clonotypes hold around 30% of the sample.

The sequence was collected from a middle-aged woman with Graves' hyperthyroidism. Sequenced material: blood. The rearrangement joined TRBV7-4 to TRBJ2-5, with 7 bases aligning to TRBD1. The CDR3 amino acid sequence is: CASSATGQETQYF. DNA sequence: TGTGCCAGCAGCGCGACAGGGCAAGAGACCCAGTACTTC. With the portions outside the CDR3 filled from the reference TRBV7-4 and TRBJ2-5 genes, the complete variable region becomes GAGVSQSPRYKVAKRGRDVALRCDSISGHVTLYWYRQTLGQGSEVLTYSQSDAQRDKSGRPSGRFSAERPERSVSTLKIQRTEQGDSAVYLCASSATGQETQYFGPGTRLLVL.